Following are 14 T cell receptor beta chains from one sample sequenced in a study of shared clonotypes between healthy human individuals. Naive CD8 cells were CD45RO-negative, positively selected for CCR7, excluding terminally differentiated effector memory CD45RA+ cells. TCRdb's copy holds only in-frame clones and misses some; the assay was immunoSEQ multiplex PCR. The sample includes about 2 million clones, 85% to 95% of them seen just once. The sequenced material came from naive CD8+ T cells sorted from blood. Every receptor here comes from a young man in good health.

This chain links TRBV30 with TRBJ2-1; possible D gene TRBD2, 5 bases. This CDR3 region has 13 residues. Trimming left V 5 bases short and J 2 bases short, with 10 bases between. CDR1 and CDR2 (germline): GTSNPN, SVGIG (reference sequence). The CDR3 spells CAWWTGAYNEQFF. CDR3 DNA sequence: TGTGCCTGGTGGACCGGGGCCTACAATGAGCAGTTCTTC.

The V gene is TRBV7-2, the J gene TRBJ2-7, with 7 bases lining up with TRBD2. The CDR3 runs 14 residues. Losses at the gene ends were 5 bases for V and 2 bases for J; bases not matched to a gene: 6. Germline assignment: CDR1 SGHTA and CDR2 FQGNSA. The CDR3 loop is CASSLRDYTYEQYF. The CDR3 DNA reads TGTGCCAGCAGCCTCCGGGACTATACCTACGAGCAGTACTTC. Based on the CDR3 plus reference TRBV7-2 and TRBJ2-7, the full variable domain is GAGVSQSPSNKVTEKGKDVELRCDPISGHTALYWYRQSLGQGLEFLIYFQGNSAPDKSGLPSDRFSAERTGGSVSTLTIQRTQQEDSAVYLCASSLRDYTYEQYFGPGTRLTVT.

The genes are TRBV4-1 and TRBJ2-3, with 9 bases identical to TRBD2. V shed 4 bases, J shed 5 bases, and the junction held 4 bases outside the gene matches. CDR1 is MGHRA, CDR2 YSYEKL, per germline. The CDR3 spans 14 residues. CDR3 sequence reads: CASSPLAGQDTQYF. In DNA form, the CDR3 reads TGCGCCAGCAGCCCTCTAGCGGGGCAAGATACGCAGTATTTT.

The V and J genes are TRBV6-6 and TRBJ2-5; 9 bases align to TRBD1. The ends lost 6 bases at V and 4 bases at J; junction bases unmatched: 6. Germline CDR1 MNHNY, CDR2 SVGAGI (reference sequence). This CDR3 region has 14 residues. CDR3 protein: CASSLQTGGETQYF. The CDR3 DNA sequence: TGTGCCAGCAGCCTACAGACAGGGGGAGAGACCCAGTACTTC.

The chain joins TRBV7-6 to TRBJ1-2; 12 bases line up with TRBD1. J gave up 5 bases and V 1 base, and 5 bases lay outside the gene matches. The CDR3 totals 16 residues. Germline lookup yields CDR1 SGHVS and CDR2 FNYEAQ. Here the CDR3 DNA reads TGTGCCAGCAGCTTAGAACCGGGACAGGGGGCGTATGGCTACACCTTC. It encodes CASSLEPGQGAYGYTF. The variable domain in full, completed from reference TRBV7-6 and TRBJ1-2, reads GAGVSQSPRYKVTKRGQDVALRCDPISGHVSLYWYRQALGQGPEFLTYFNYEAQQDKSGLPNDRFSAERPEGSISTLTIQRTEQRDSAMYRCASSLEPGQGAYGYTFGSGTRLTVV.

The V call is TRBV6-5, the J call TRBJ2-3; D is perhaps TRBD1 (6 bases). CDR3 length: 13 amino acids. The V gene's germline CDR1 is MNHEY and CDR2 SVGAGI. V lost 8 bases and J lost 2, with 11 bases in between. Written as DNA, the CDR3 is TGTGCCAGCGGAGACAGGCACACAGATACGCAGTATTTT. Translating gives CASGDRHTDTQYF.

This chain links TRBV28 with TRBJ2-5, with D possibly being TRBD2 (6 bases). CDR3 length: 12 amino acids. V lost 5 bases and J 6 bases, leaving 10 bases between the germline ends. Germline-derived CDR1 and CDR2 are MDHEN and SYDVKM. The CDR3 loop reads CASSRDWQTQYF. CDR3 coding DNA: TGTGCCAGCAGTAGGGACTGGCAGACCCAGTACTTC.

The CDR3 DNA follows: TGTGCCAGCAGGATAGGGATAGGAACCGAAAAACTGTTTTTT. Protein product: CASRIGIGTEKLFF. The chain couples TRBV6-5 to TRBJ1-4; D is ambiguous. CDR3 size: 14 residues. The germline V gene encodes CDR1 MNHEY and CDR2 SVGAGI. V was clipped by 6 bases and J by 8 bases, with 16 bases between them.

The CDR3 coding sequence is TGTGCCAGCAGCCAAGAATACAGCCTCACAGATACGCAGTATTTT. This codes for CASSQEYSLTDTQYF. The rearrangement uses TRBV4-2 and TRBJ2-3; D is ambiguous. Per germline, CDR1 LGHNA and CDR2 YNFKEQ. The CDR3 sequence is 15 residues long. V lost 0 bases and J lost 2, with 9 bases in between.

The V gene is TRBV9, the J gene TRBJ2-5; 11 bases are shared with TRBD2. The V gene's germline CDR1 is SGDLS and CDR2 YYNGEE. Trimming cost V 4 bases and J 1 base; bases outside gene matches: 0. CDR3 size: 14 residues. CDR3 sequence reads: CASSTSGGQETQYF. CDR3 coding DNA: TGTGCCAGCAGCACTAGCGGGGGCCAAGAGACCCAGTACTTC.

The rearrangement links TRBV7-8 to TRBJ2-7; D is unclear. CDR1 is SGHVS, CDR2 FQNEAQ, per germline. This CDR3 contains 13 residues. Trimming pared 5 bases from V and 2 bases from J, leaving 10 bases between. The CDR3, as DNA: TGTGCCAGCAGCGTAGGCCGGGCCTACGAGCAGTACTTC. It yields the protein CASSVGRAYEQYF. Looking up the rest from reference TRBV7-8 and TRBJ2-7 gives the full variable domain: GAGVSQSPRYKVAKRGQDVALRCDPISGHVSLFWYQQALGQGPEFLTYFQNEAQLDKSGLPSDRFFAERPEGSVSTLKIQRTQQEDSAVYLCASSVGRAYEQYFGPGTRLTVT.

This clone has just one count. Other DNA sequences from this sample encode an identical CDR3 as well. The chain joins TRBV9 to TRBJ2-7; D might be TRBD2 (5 bases). Trimming removed 0 bases from V and 3 bases from J, with 10 bases in between. This CDR3 is built from 14 residues. Germline CDR1 SGDLS, CDR2 YYNGEE. CDR3 coding DNA: TGTGCCAGCAGCGTAGGAGGACTCTACTACGAGCAGTACTTC. Protein: CASSVGGLYYEQYF.

With respect to this clone: Additional DNA sequences in this sample encode the identical CDR3. In DNA, the CDR3 is TGTGCCAGCAGCCCTGGGACGTCCTCCTACGAGCAGTACTTC. This sequence encodes CASSPGTSSYEQYF. The V call is TRBV7-6, the J call TRBJ2-7, with D perhaps given as TRBD1 or TRBD2 (5 bases each). Germline loops: CDR1 SGHVS, CDR2 FNYEAQ. The CDR3 is made up of 14 amino acids. Trimming shortened V by 5 bases and J by 0 bases, and 11 bases separated the two germline ends.

The chain has TRBV7-3 and TRBJ2-7, with TRBD1 matching 9 bases. The CDR3 extends over 15 amino acids. Germline CDR1 SGHTA, CDR2 FQGTGA. V lost 5 bases to trimming and J lost 0 bases; unmatched junction nucleotides: 5. The CDR3 DNA reads as TGTGCCAGCAGCGCCGGGACAGGGAGCTCCTACGAGCAGTACTTC. Translating gives CASSAGTGSSYEQYF. Using reference TRBV7-3 and TRBJ2-7 for the parts outside the CDR3, the full variable domain is GAGVSQTPSNKVTEKGKYVELRCDPISGHTALYWYRQSLGQGPEFLIYFQGTGAADDSGLPNDRFFAVRPEGSVSTLKIQRTERGDSAVYLCASSAGTGSSYEQYFGPGTRLTVT.